The 7 T cell receptor beta chains in this list originate from one sample, sequenced in a study of PD-1 blockade in mismatch repair-deficient tumors. The assay was immunoSEQ multiplex PCR, and TCRdb's table has in-frame clones only and misses some. The sample lists some 51,000 clones; 81% were seen once. The material sequenced was peripheral blood, taken roughly 20 weeks after starting pembrolizumab. The receptors come from an adult with mismatch repair-deficient cancer.

About this clone itself: An end of the junction does not agree with germline; a read error may underlie this. This chain links TRBV7-2 with TRBJ1-1, with no clear D. This CDR3 is 15 amino acids long. Germline V gives CDR1 SGHTA, CDR2 FQGNSA. The CDR3 reads CASSQDWTGDTEAFF. CDR3 in DNA: TGCGCCAGCAGCCAAGATTGGACTGGGGACACTGAAGCTTTCTTT.

This clone has only a few counts. The V call is TRBV15, the J call TRBJ2-7; no firm D call. V was trimmed by 0 bases and J by 5 bases, leaving 11 bases between them. The CDR3 loop spans 14 amino acids. Germline V gene lookup returns CDR1 LNHNV and CDR2 YYDKDF (reference sequence). The CDR3 sequence is CATSRENGWDEQYF. In DNA form, the CDR3 reads TGTGCCACCAGCAGAGAGAATGGGTGGGACGAGCAGTACTTC.

This clone has more than one count but fewer than ten. The rearrangement uses TRBV7-9 and TRBJ2-2; D uncertain. Deletions cut 1 base from V and 6 bases from J, with 9 bases between. The length of the CDR3 is 14 residues. CDR1 and CDR2 from the germline V gene are SEHNR and FQNEAQ (reference sequence). CDR3 nucleotide sequence: TGTGCCAGCAGCTTAGGCGGTATTGCCGGGGAGCTGTTTTTT. Translated: CASSLGGIAGELFF.

The CDR3 spells CASSRLDRFYGYTF. The DNA for the CDR3 is TGTGCCAGCAGCAGACTGGACAGGTTCTATGGCTACACCTTC. The chain couples TRBV4-2 to TRBJ1-2, with TRBD1 matching over 7 bases. CDR1 and CDR2 (germline): LGHNA, YNFKEQ. The CDR3 totals 14 residues. V gave up 5 bases and J gave up 4 bases; unmatched junction bases: 7.

The chain joins TRBV5-1 to TRBJ2-3; 9 bases map to TRBD1. CDR3 length: 15 residues. V shed 0 bases, J shed 5 bases, and the junction held 4 bases outside the gene matches. Germline-derived CDR1 and CDR2 are SGHRS and YFSETQ. CDR3 sequence: CASSLDRGRGDTQYF. The CDR3 region has the DNA TGCGCCAGCAGCTTGGACAGGGGGCGCGGAGATACGCAGTATTTT.

The rearrangement uses TRBV27 and TRBJ2-4, with a possible D match to TRBD1 (6 bases). Germline assignment: CDR1 MNHEY and CDR2 SMNVEV (reference sequence). Trimming pared 6 bases from V and 6 bases from J, leaving 12 bases between. The CDR3 runs 13 residues. CDR3 sequence reads: CASRITTGNIQYF. The CDR3 DNA is TGTGCCAGCAGGATTACGACAGGAAACATTCAGTACTTC.

This clone was observed a few times. The chain recombines TRBV30 with TRBJ1-1; 7 positions agree with TRBD1. The V gene's germline CDR1 is GTSNPN and CDR2 SVGIG (reference sequence). J was trimmed by 10 bases and V by 0 bases; bases with no gene match: 5. This CDR3 has 12 amino acids. CDR3: CAWSVRQGVAFF. In DNA form, the CDR3 reads TGTGCCTGGAGTGTGAGGCAGGGGGTAGCTTTCTTT.